This TCR beta chain comes out of a study of molecular identifiers for immune sequencing clone quantification. With regard to this clonotype: Antigen: not known.

Study-level results: Roughly 1 million naive cells reportedly did not prevent detection of spiked Jurkat TCR RNA from one cell.

TCRdb redid the calling of the PCR reads with MiXCR, one entry per CDR3 protein. The sample lists 600,000 to 650,000 distinct CDR3 sequences; 15% to 20% were seen once. This TCR was sampled from a human donor in good health. Some libraries in this study had Jurkat cell RNA spiked in. The sequencing input was naive CD8+ T cells from blood, with Jurkat cell RNA spiked in. Subset: FACS-sorted CD8+CD4-CCR7+CD45RA+ naive T cells.

The CDR3 bases are TGTGCCAGTAGTATGCCTAATGAGCAGTTCTTC. This codes for CASSMPNEQFF. This chain connects TRBV19 to TRBJ2-1; no reliable D call. The CDR3 is 11 amino acids. Germline CDR1 and CDR2: LNHDA and SQIVND (reference sequence). Trimming took 3 bases from V and 7 from J, leaving 4 bases between them.